Below are 20 T cell receptor beta chains sequenced from a single sample in a study of blood T cell repertoires in COVID-19. Profiling relied on immunoSEQ multiplex PCR, and the TCRdb table lists in-frame clones only, not all of them. Of roughly 15,000 clones in the sample, approximately 88% were seen once. Sequencing input: peripheral blood. Source of these receptors: a human donor in a cohort sampled during active COVID-19.

The chain carries TRBV18 and TRBJ1-4; possibly TRBD1 for D (6 bases). CDR3 length equals 15 residues. V was pared by 2 bases and J by 3 bases, with 10 bases between. Germline CDR1 is KGHSH and CDR2 is LQKENI. The CDR3 region has the DNA TGTGCCAGCTCACCAAAAACAGGGCCTAATGAAAAACTGTTTTTT. This codes for CASSPKTGPNEKLFF.

The rearrangement links TRBV7-9 to TRBJ2-7; 7 positions agree with TRBD1. The CDR3 runs 14 residues. V was pared by 4 bases and J by 8 bases, with 11 bases of the junction left unmatched. Germline lookup yields CDR1 SEHNR and CDR2 FQNEAQ (reference sequence). CDR3: CASSSGTETNKQYF. DNA of the CDR3: TGTGCCAGCAGCTCCGGGACAGAGACTAACAAGCAGTACTTC.

The chain joins TRBV5-6 to TRBJ2-7; 11 positions agree with TRBD2. The CDR3 runs to 18 residues. Germline trimming cut 4 bases from V and 0 bases from J; bases unmatched to any gene: 12. Germline V lookup: CDR1 SGHDT, CDR2 YYEEEE. CDR3 in amino acids: CASSTLEPSGRSSYEQYF. CDR3 nucleotide sequence: TGTGCCAGCAGCACCCTGGAACCTAGCGGGAGGAGCTCCTACGAGCAGTACTTC.

On this clone itself: Germline and junction disagree at one end, which may indicate a read error. V is TRBV7-7 and J is TRBJ2-7; D call uncertain. The CDR3 contains 13 residues. CDR1 is SSHAT and CDR2 is FNYEAQ in the germline V gene (reference sequence). The CDR3 loop is CASSHSYEGEQYF. Written as DNA, the CDR3 is TGTGCTAGCAGCCACAGTTACGAAGGTGAGCAGTACTTC.

The genes are TRBV10-3 and TRBJ2-6, with D possibly matching TRBD1 (7 bases). The CDR3 runs to 17 residues. Germline V gene sequence: CDR1 ENHRY, CDR2 SYGVKD. The V gene lost 6 bases and the J gene lost 0 bases, with 15 bases spanning the gap. CDR3 coding DNA: TGTGCCATCAGAGGGGGCTCCGGGAGCTCTGGGGCCAACGTCCTGACTTTC. It codes for CAIRGGSGSSGANVLTF.

The rearrangement uses TRBV28 and TRBJ2-7; D may be TRBD2 (6 bases). The CDR3 is made up of 12 amino acids. The V end lost 3 bases, the J end lost 5 bases, and 8 bases lay between the germline ends. Germline-derived CDR1 and CDR2 are MDHEN and SYDVKM. The CDR3 region is CASSLGGDEQYF. DNA of the CDR3: TGTGCCAGCAGTTTGGGGGGAGACGAGCAGTACTTC.

The J gene is TRBJ2-3, the V gene TRBV19; D is perhaps TRBD1 (6 bases). Trimming left V 7 bases short and J 11 bases short, with 16 bases between. The CDR3 is 12 residues long. Germline V lookup: CDR1 LNHDA, CDR2 SQIVND (reference sequence). The CDR3 reads CASKSRDRRQYF. CDR3 nucleotide sequence: TGTGCCAGTAAGAGTCGCGACAGGAGGCAGTATTTT. Full variable domain (remainder filled in from reference TRBV19 and TRBJ2-3): DGGITQSPKYLFRKEGQNVTLSCEQNLNHDAMYWYRQDPGQGLRLIYYSQIVNDFQKGDIAEGYSVSREKKESFPLTVTSAQKNPTAFYLCASKSRDRRQYFGPGTRLTVL.

The CDR3 DNA reads TGTGCCAGCAGCGTAGAGGTGGGAGTTTCCTACGAGCAGTACTTC. Its translation: CASSVEVGVSYEQYF. The rearrangement joins TRBV9 to TRBJ2-7, with D maybe TRBD2 (5 bases). The germline V gene encodes CDR1 SGDLS and CDR2 YYNGEE. The CDR3 totals 15 residues. V was shortened by 0 bases and J by 1 base, with 11 bases between the two germline ends.

V gene TRBV5-4 combines with J gene TRBJ2-2; TRBD1 might be the D (5 bases). The CDR3 is made up of 16 amino acids. From germline, CDR1 is SGHNT and CDR2 YYREEE (reference sequence). V was cut by 3 bases and J by 4 bases, with 16 bases left in between. CDR3 DNA sequence: TGTGCCAGCAGCTCCCCGGACACGTCGCGCACCGGGGAGCTGTTTTTT. This sequence encodes CASSSPDTSRTGELFF.

The V and J genes are TRBV19 and TRBJ1-5, with TRBD1 matching over 7 bases. The CDR3 length is 14 residues. Germline loops: CDR1 LNHDA, CDR2 SQIVND (reference sequence). J lost 4 bases, V lost 7 bases, and 7 bases had no gene match. This CDR3 reads CASNRGGKNQPQHF. CDR3 DNA: TGTGCCAGTAACAGGGGAGGCAAAAATCAGCCCCAGCATTTT.

The chain joins TRBV19 to TRBJ2-3; D is uncertain. CDR1 is LNHDA, CDR2 SQIVND, per germline (reference sequence). CDR3 length: 14 amino acids. The V end was cut by 1 base, the J end by 2 bases, with 7 bases between. CDR3 bases: TGTGCCAGTAGTATAGGGCTGTTCACAGATACGCAGTATTTT. Encoded protein: CASSIGLFTDTQYF.

This rearrangement joins TRBV5-4 to TRBJ2-1, with D unclear. V lost 0 bases to trimming and J lost 6 bases, with 7 bases between them. Germline loops: CDR1 SGHNT, CDR2 YYREEE (reference sequence). The CDR3 consists of 13 residues. The CDR3 region has the DNA TGTGCCAGCAGCTTGGACAGCCCCAATGAGCAGTTCTTC. Translation gives CASSLDSPNEQFF. Combining the CDR3 with reference TRBV5-4 and TRBJ2-1 gives the whole variable domain ETGVTQSPTHLIKTRGQQVTLRCSSQSGHNTVSWYQQALGQGPQFIFQYYREEENGRGNFPPRFSGLQFPNYSSELNVNALELDDSALYLCASSLDSPNEQFFGPGTRLTVL.

V gene TRBV15 combines with J gene TRBJ2-2; TRBD2 might be the D (5 bases). Trimming removed 3 bases at V and 1 base at J, with 6 bases between. The germline gives CDR1 LNHNV, CDR2 YYDKDF (reference sequence). The CDR3 loop spans 14 amino acids. CDR3 in amino acids: CATSRDLNTGELFF. For the CDR3, the DNA is TGTGCCACCAGCAGGGACTTGAACACCGGGGAGCTGTTTTTT.

This sequence joins TRBV5-4 and TRBJ2-3, with 8 positions matching TRBD2. V lost 4 bases, J lost 0 bases, and 10 bases stayed unmatched. Germline assignment: CDR1 SGHNT and CDR2 YYREEE (reference sequence). The CDR3 has 17 residues. This CDR3 reads CASSPGGGRDSTDTQYF. CDR3 nucleotide sequence: TGTGCCAGCAGCCCCGGGGGGGGGCGTGATAGCACAGATACGCAGTATTTT.

The chain is built from TRBV11-3 and TRBJ1-2; 11 nucleotides agree with TRBD1. Germline CDR1 SGHNT, CDR2 YENEEA. J was trimmed by 8 bases and V by 4 bases; bases with no gene match: 6. The CDR3 extends over 14 amino acids. CDR3 residues: CASSSPDRGQGYTF. CDR3 sequence (DNA): TGTGCCAGCAGCTCCCCGGACAGGGGGCAAGGCTACACCTTC.

V and J are TRBV18 and TRBJ2-4; tentative D call: TRBD1 (6 bases). The CDR3 is made up of 14 amino acids. The germline gives CDR1 KGHSH, CDR2 LQKENI. V was trimmed by 3 bases and J by 7 bases, leaving 13 bases between them. The CDR3 coding sequence is TGTGCCAGCTCACCGACCCAGGGGTCCAACATTCAGTACTTC. This translates into CASSPTQGSNIQYF.

The chain employs TRBV7-9 and TRBJ1-2; D not certain. Deletions cut 3 bases from V and 4 bases from J, with 15 bases between. The CDR3 has 15 residues. From germline, CDR1 is SEHNR and CDR2 FQNEAQ (reference sequence). Here the CDR3 DNA reads TGTGCCAGCAGCTTCGTAAGTTCAGGCCCCTATGGCTACACCTTC. Protein product: CASSFVSSGPYGYTF.

This clone is a singleton in its sample. The rearrangement joins TRBV6-5 to TRBJ2-3, with TRBD1 identical over 12 bases. J lost 5 bases, V lost 5 bases, and 5 bases had no gene match. CDR3 size: 15 residues. The germline gives CDR1 MNHEY, CDR2 SVGAGI. CDR3: CASSRGDRGQDTQYF. The DNA of the CDR3 is TGTGCCAGCAGTCGGGGGGACAGGGGGCAAGATACGCAGTATTTT.

The V and J genes are TRBV18 and TRBJ2-7; 10 bases align to TRBD2. Germline CDR1 reads KGHSH; CDR2 reads LQKENI. Losses at the gene ends were 2 bases for V and 2 bases for J; bases not matched to a gene: 6. The CDR3 extends over 16 amino acids. The CDR3: CASSPSSLAGAYEQYF. As DNA, the CDR3 is TGTGCCAGCTCACCATCGTCCCTAGCGGGAGCCTACGAGCAGTACTTC.

The V and J genes are TRBV19 and TRBJ2-1; 14 bases fit TRBD2. Germline CDR1 is LNHDA and CDR2 is SQIVND (reference sequence). CDR3 length equals 16 residues. V lost 7 bases and J lost 8; bases outside the gene matches: 10. The CDR3 DNA sequence: TGTGCCAGTAACCCCCGGGGACTAGCGGGAGTCCATGAGCAGTTCTTC. It translates to CASNPRGLAGVHEQFF.